This TCR beta chain is from a study of blood T cells in healthy people across ages. General observations from the study: PBMCs went unsorted, and a conclusive naive versus antigen-experienced comparison was therefore prevented.

The authors ran a second PCR of about 6 to 11 cycles using a sample-barcoded 5' primer and a J-beta primer mix. Each CDR3 protein gets one entry after TCRdb re-called the 5' RACE reads with MiXCR. Altogether around 1.7 million distinct CDR3 sequences are present, under 30% being singletons, with the ten largest covering roughly 8%. This clonotype was recorded a few times. The antigen remains unidentified. The CDR3 extends over 15 amino acids. V was cut by 0 bases and J by 4 bases, with 11 bases left in between. Germline V CDR1 and CDR2: SGHTA, FQGNSA. The rearrangement joins TRBV7-2 to TRBJ2-3, with D tentatively TRBD2 (6 bases). The sequencing input was blood. The TCR comes from a woman aged 25 to 39 in good health. The CDR3 spells CASSLARGSPDTQYF. The CDR3 DNA follows: TGTGCCAGCAGCTTAGCTCGGGGGAGTCCAGATACGCAGTATTTT. Complete variable domain (other parts from reference TRBV7-2 and TRBJ2-3): GAGVSQSPSNKVTEKGKDVELRCDPISGHTALYWYRQSLGQGLEFLIYFQGNSAPDKSGLPSDRFSAERTGGSVSTLTIQRTQQEDSAVYLCASSLARGSPDTQYFGPGTRLTVL.